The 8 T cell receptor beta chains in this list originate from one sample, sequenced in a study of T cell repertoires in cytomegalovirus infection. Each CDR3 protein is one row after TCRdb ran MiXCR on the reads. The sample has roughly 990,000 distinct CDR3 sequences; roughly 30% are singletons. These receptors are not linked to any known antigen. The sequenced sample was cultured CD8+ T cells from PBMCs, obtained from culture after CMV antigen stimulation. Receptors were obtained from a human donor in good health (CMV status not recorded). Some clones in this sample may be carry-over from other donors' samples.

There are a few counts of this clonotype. The CDR3 DNA sequence: TGTGCCAGCAGTTACTCCCCTCTGACGAGCTTTAATTCACCCCTCCACTTT. It is translated as CASSYSPLTSFNSPLHF. The chain combines TRBV6-2 or TRBV6-3 with TRBJ1-6; no clear D. Germline values: CDR1 MNHEY, CDR2 SVGEGT. The ends were cut back, 0 bases at V and 6 bases at J, with 15 bases in the middle. This CDR3 region has 17 residues.

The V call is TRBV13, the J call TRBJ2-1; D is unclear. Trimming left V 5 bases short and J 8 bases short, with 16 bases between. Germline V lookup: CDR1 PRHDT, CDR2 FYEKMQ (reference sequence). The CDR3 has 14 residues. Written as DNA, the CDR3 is TGTGCCAGCAGCACCAAAACAATGACGGATGAGCAGTTCTTC. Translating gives CASSTKTMTDEQFF.

This chain's CDR3 is CASSEHNEQFF. The DNA for the CDR3 is TGTGCCAGCAGCGAGCACAATGAGCAGTTCTTC. The chain employs TRBV7-2 and TRBJ2-1, with no clear D. CDR3 length: 11 residues. The germline V and J ends were trimmed by 5 bases and 5 bases, with 4 bases remaining between them. Germline CDR1 is SGHTA and CDR2 is FQGNSA.

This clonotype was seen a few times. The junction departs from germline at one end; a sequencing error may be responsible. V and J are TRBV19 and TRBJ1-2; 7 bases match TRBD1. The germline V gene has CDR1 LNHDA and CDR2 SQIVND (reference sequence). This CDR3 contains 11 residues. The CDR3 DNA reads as TGTGCCAGTAGTATCCCCGGACAGGCCTTCTTC. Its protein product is CASSIPGQAFF.

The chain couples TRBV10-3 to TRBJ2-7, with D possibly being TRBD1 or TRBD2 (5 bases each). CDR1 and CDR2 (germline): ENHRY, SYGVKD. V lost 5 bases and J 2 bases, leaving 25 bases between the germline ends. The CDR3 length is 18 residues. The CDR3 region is CAISWDLDPSPTPYEQYF. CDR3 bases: TGTGCCATCAGTTGGGACCTGGACCCTTCCCCTACCCCCTACGAGCAGTACTTC.

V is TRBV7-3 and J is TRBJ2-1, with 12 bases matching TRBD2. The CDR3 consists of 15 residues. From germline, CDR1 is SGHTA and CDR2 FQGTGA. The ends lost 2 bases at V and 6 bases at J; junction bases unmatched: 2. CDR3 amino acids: CASSLLAGGFNEQFF. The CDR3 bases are TGTGCCAGCAGCTTACTAGCGGGGGGGTTCAATGAGCAGTTCTTC.

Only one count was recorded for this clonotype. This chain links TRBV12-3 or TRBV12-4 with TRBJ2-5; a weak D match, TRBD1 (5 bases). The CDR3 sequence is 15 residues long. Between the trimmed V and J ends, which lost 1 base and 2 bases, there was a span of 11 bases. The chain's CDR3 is CASSLGGPLQETQYF. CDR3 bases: TGTGCCAGCAGTTTAGGGGGCCCTTTACAAGAGACCCAGTACTTC.

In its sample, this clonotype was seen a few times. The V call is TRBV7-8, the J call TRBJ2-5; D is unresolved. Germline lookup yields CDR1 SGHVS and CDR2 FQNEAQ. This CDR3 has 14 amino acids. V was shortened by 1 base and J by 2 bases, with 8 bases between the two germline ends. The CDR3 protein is CASSLEWVQETQYF. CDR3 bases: TGTGCCAGCAGCTTAGAGTGGGTTCAAGAGACCCAGTACTTC.